This note documents a single T cell receptor beta chain sequence. Resolution of symptoms, clearance, or two negative PCRs was present in recovered Cohort 3 donors. Produced via immunoSEQ multiplex PCR; TCRdb's table is partial and in-frame only. The table lists fewer than 400,000 clones, 85% to 90% of them singletons. These data are taken from a study of blood T cell repertoires in COVID-19. Across the whole study: Material from acute and convalescent COVID-19 was sourced from the United States, Italy and Spain.

V lost 5 bases and J 1 base, leaving 14 bases between the germline ends. The CDR3 contains 16 residues. Looked up from germline, CDR1 is KGHDR and CDR2 is SFDVKD. The chain couples TRBV24-1 to TRBJ1-5, with a weak D call TRBD1 (5 bases). The clonotype was recovered from a woman between 25 and 40 years old who had recovered from COVID-19. The sequenced sample consisted of PBMCs or T cells enriched from blood (not recorded which). CDR3 amino acids: CATSVGGKESNQPQHF. The CDR3 DNA sequence: TGTGCCACCAGTGTGGGGGGTAAGGAAAGCAATCAGCCCCAGCATTTT.